Below are 18 T cell receptor beta chains sequenced from a single sample in a study of blood T cell repertoires in COVID-19. The data were produced by immunoSEQ multiplex PCR, yet TCRdb's version contains in-frame clones alone and is incomplete. The table has around 150,000 clones, over 60% seen once. The sample comprised peripheral blood. Every receptor here comes from a woman between 50 and 59 years old with active or convalescent COVID-19.

The V gene is TRBV3-1 (or the pseudogene TRBV3-2), the J gene TRBJ1-2; a weak D match, TRBD1 (6 bases). Trimming shortened V by 2 bases and J by 6 bases, and 10 bases separated the two germline ends. CDR3 length equals 13 residues. CDR1 is LGHDT and CDR2 is YNNKEL in the germline V gene (reference sequence). The CDR3 region is CASSQRQGHGYTF. CDR3 nucleotide sequence: TGTGCCAGCAGCCAACGCCAGGGGCATGGCTACACCTTC.

The chain links TRBV29-1 to TRBJ1-2; possibly TRBD1 for D (5 bases). Trimming took 2 bases from V and 4 from J, leaving 8 bases between them. Germline V gives CDR1 SQVTM, CDR2 ANQGSEA. This CDR3 is built from 12 residues. CDR3 amino acids: CSVEQGSYGYTF. CDR3 coding DNA: TGCAGCGTTGAACAGGGAAGCTATGGCTACACCTTC. The variable domain in full, with the rest retrieved from reference TRBV29-1 and TRBJ1-2, is SAVISQKPSRDICQRGTSLTIQCQVDSQVTMMFWYRQQPGQSLTLIATANQGSEATYESGFVIDKFPISRPNLTFSTLTVSNMSPEDSSIYLCSVEQGSYGYTFGSGTRLTVV.

The chain combines TRBV9 with TRBJ1-3; 11 positions match TRBD1. This CDR3 spans 16 amino acids. Germline lookup yields CDR1 SGDLS and CDR2 YYNGEE. J was trimmed by 0 bases and V by 3 bases; bases with no gene match: 2. CDR3 DNA sequence: TGTGCCAGCAGCGCCGGGACAGGGGGCTCTGGAAACACCATATATTTT. It translates to CASSAGTGGSGNTIYF.

The chain is built from TRBV15 and TRBJ1-5, with D tentatively TRBD1 (5 bases). Germline CDR1 reads LNHNV; CDR2 reads YYDKDF (reference sequence). Trimming took 2 bases from V and 1 from J, leaving 12 bases between them. The CDR3 contains 16 residues. Here the CDR3 reads CATSRRGRQSNQPQHF. For the CDR3, the DNA is TGTGCCACCAGCAGACGAGGACGACAGAGCAATCAGCCCCAGCATTTT.

The chain has TRBV4-1 and TRBJ2-2, with D tentatively TRBD2 (5 bases). Germline-derived CDR1 and CDR2 are MGHRA and YSYEKL. The CDR3 runs to 14 residues. Trimming pared 0 bases from V and 7 bases from J, leaving 9 bases between. CDR3 in amino acids: CASSQDRGVGELFF. In DNA form, the CDR3 reads TGCGCCAGCAGCCAAGATCGGGGAGTCGGGGAGCTGTTTTTT.

The rearrangement joins TRBV28 to TRBJ2-5; 10 bases are shared with TRBD2. This CDR3 is built from 18 residues. Germline lookup yields CDR1 MDHEN and CDR2 SYDVKM. Losses at the gene ends were 3 bases for V and 4 bases for J; bases not matched to a gene: 14. The CDR3 DNA reads TGTGCCAGCAGTTTTCAAAGCGGGAGGGCCTCTGGCATAGAGACCCAGTACTTC. Amino acids: CASSFQSGRASGIETQYF. Variable domain in full (rest from reference TRBV28 and TRBJ2-5): DVKVTQSSRYLVKRTGEKVFLECVQDMDHENMFWYRQDPGLGLRLIYFSYDVKMKEKGDIPEGYSVSREKKERFSLILESASTNQTSMYLCASSFQSGRASGIETQYFGPGTRLLVL.

This clone was detected only once. The chain is built from TRBV30 and TRBJ1-2; D gene ambiguous. V dropped 4 bases and J dropped 7 bases, with 10 bases sitting between them. This CDR3 is 11 amino acids long. CDR1 is GTSNPN and CDR2 is SVGIG in the germline V gene (reference sequence). The chain's CDR3 is CAWNLRGGYTF. The CDR3 bases are TGTGCCTGGAATCTCCGGGGTGGCTACACCTTC.

V and J are TRBV9 and TRBJ2-3; 9 bases are a match to TRBD2. V was pared by 4 bases and J by 5 bases, with 11 bases of the junction left unmatched. CDR3 length equals 16 residues. CDR1 and CDR2 from the germline V gene are SGDLS and YYNGEE. This chain's CDR3 is CASSPRYSGSGDTQYF. CDR3 sequence (DNA): TGTGCCAGCAGCCCCCGGTATAGCGGGAGCGGAGATACGCAGTATTTT.

Written as DNA, the CDR3 is TGTGCCAGCAGCTTAGTAGCGGGGGCGGTAAATGAGCAGTTCTTC. Its translation: CASSLVAGAVNEQFF. The chain carries TRBV7-2 and TRBJ2-1; 9 bases align to TRBD2. CDR3 length: 15 residues. V was pared by 1 base and J by 7 bases, with 5 bases of the junction left unmatched. Germline V gene lookup returns CDR1 SGHTA and CDR2 FQGNSA.

The V call is TRBV28, the J call TRBJ2-1; 9 bases fit TRBD2. Germline V lookup: CDR1 MDHEN, CDR2 SYDVKM. CDR3 length equals 16 residues. After removal of 3 bases from V and 5 bases from J, the junction contained 8 bases not matched to a gene. For the CDR3, the DNA is TGTGCCAGCAGTTTCCGCCTAGCGGGACATCACAATGAGCAGTTCTTC. Protein sequence: CASSFRLAGHHNEQFF.

The chain combines TRBV6-5 with TRBJ2-1, with D tentatively TRBD2 (6 bases). This CDR3 contains 15 residues. Germline V CDR1 and CDR2: MNHEY, SVGAGI. V was trimmed by 5 bases and J by 10 bases, leaving 21 bases between them. As DNA, the CDR3 is TGTGCCAGCAGTATCAGACTAGGGCGGGGTCGCGAGCAGTTCTTC. Amino acids: CASSIRLGRGREQFF.

The chain is built from TRBV4-1 and TRBJ1-2; 8 bases map to TRBD1. Germline lookup yields CDR1 MGHRA and CDR2 YSYEKL. This CDR3 spans 16 amino acids. J lost 4 bases, V lost 0 bases, and 7 bases had no gene match. CDR3 DNA: TGCGCCAGCAGCCAAGATCTGTACAGGGGGGTCTATGGCTACACCTTC. Translating it yields CASSQDLYRGVYGYTF.

This chain uses TRBV7-2 with TRBJ2-2, with TRBD2 matching 7 bases. The V and J ends lost 7 bases and 6 bases, in that order; junction bases with no gene match: 8. This CDR3 comprises 14 residues. Germline V lookup: CDR1 SGHTA, CDR2 FQGNSA. CDR3 in amino acids: CASTKSGGAGELFF. CDR3 sequence (DNA): TGTGCCAGCACCAAAAGTGGGGGGGCCGGGGAGCTGTTTTTT.

J is TRBJ1-1 and V is TRBV15, with TRBD1 identical over 10 bases. Trimming cost V 3 bases and J 3 bases; bases outside gene matches: 7. Germline V gene data show CDR1 as LNHNV and CDR2 as YYDKDF (reference sequence). CDR3 size: 16 residues. CDR3 DNA: TGTGCCACCAGCAGGGGAGGGACAGGGGATGACACTGAAGCTTTCTTT. This codes for CATSRGGTGDDTEAFF.

The chain is built from TRBV28 and TRBJ1-2; possibly TRBD1 for D (5 bases). The ends were cut back, 0 bases at V and 3 bases at J, with 14 bases in the middle. In germline, CDR1 is MDHEN, CDR2 SYDVKM. The CDR3 extends over 16 amino acids. The CDR3 loop is CASSLWSAREHYGYTF. CDR3 coding DNA: TGTGCCAGCAGTTTATGGTCGGCCAGGGAACACTATGGCTACACCTTC.

The rearrangement links TRBV9 to TRBJ1-2; 7 bases are shared with TRBD1. The ends lost 4 bases at V and 8 bases at J; junction bases unmatched: 11. The CDR3 spans 14 residues. Germline V lookup: CDR1 SGDLS, CDR2 YYNGEE. CDR3 amino acids: CASSPDRARRGYTF. The CDR3, as DNA: TGTGCCAGCAGCCCAGACAGGGCGCGTCGGGGCTACACCTTC.

The rearrangement joins TRBV3-1 (or the pseudogene TRBV3-2) to TRBJ1-2, with 7 bases aligning to TRBD1. The CDR3 is 13 residues long. The germline gives CDR1 LGHDT, CDR2 YNNKEL (reference sequence). V shed 4 bases and J 4 bases; nucleotides not matched to a gene: 3. The CDR3 coding sequence is TGTGCCAGCAGCCCCAGGGACAGCTATGGCTACACCTTC. As protein: CASSPRDSYGYTF.

The chain carries TRBV19 and TRBJ2-7; 11 nucleotides match TRBD2. V was pared by 10 bases and J by 2 bases, with 10 bases of the junction left unmatched. The germline CDR1 and CDR2 sequences are LNHDA and SQIVND (reference sequence). The CDR3 consists of 15 residues. CDR3 nucleotides: TGTGCCAAGCCCCTTAGCGGGGGGGGGACCTACGAGCAGTACTTC. Translating gives CAKPLSGGGTYEQYF. Using reference TRBV19 and TRBJ2-7 for the parts outside the CDR3, the full variable domain is DGGITQSPKYLFRKEGQNVTLSCEQNLNHDAMYWYRQDPGQGLRLIYYSQIVNDFQKGDIAEGYSVSREKKESFPLTVTSAQKNPTAFYLCAKPLSGGGTYEQYFGPGTRLTVT.